These 10 T cell receptor beta chains were all obtained from the same sample, sequenced in a study of T cell repertoires in cytomegalovirus infection. A single record per CDR3 protein comes from TCRdb applying MiXCR to the reads. The sample gives 310,000 or so distinct CDR3 sequences, roughly 25% of which show up once; 11% to 15% is in the top ten. Sequenced input: PBMCs. The origin of the receptors is a human donor in good health (CMV status not recorded). Some clones in this sample may be carry-over from other donors' samples.

This clonotype showed up just a few times. Germline and junction disagree at one end, which may indicate a read error. This chain joins TRBV25-1 and TRBJ1-2; 7 nucleotides match TRBD1. Germline CDR1 and CDR2: MGHDK and SYGVNS. This CDR3 is built from 11 residues. CDR3 sequence: CASTTGQAVVF. The DNA for the CDR3 is TGTGCCAGCACTACCGGACAGGCCGTAGTCTTC.

This clonotype was detected ten times or more. CDR3 loop: CASGRGTQETQYF. The CDR3 DNA follows: TGTGCCAGCGGGAGGGGCACCCAAGAGACCCAGTACTTC. V usage is TRBV7-2 and J usage is TRBJ2-5, with 7 bases that match TRBD2. The CDR3 contains 13 residues. Losses at the gene ends were 8 bases for V and 1 base for J; bases not matched to a gene: 4. The germline V gene has CDR1 SGHTA and CDR2 FQGNSA.

The chain is built from TRBV6-8 and TRBJ2-7; the D gene is possibly TRBD2 (5 bases). V lost 6 bases and J 2 bases, leaving 14 bases between the germline ends. CDR1 is MNHGY, CDR2 SAAAGT, per germline. This CDR3 contains 14 residues. The CDR3 loop is CASSKREFTYEQYF. In nucleotides, the CDR3 is TGTGCCAGCAGCAAGAGGGAGTTTACCTACGAGCAGTACTTC.

This clonotype showed up just a few times. J is TRBJ1-3 and V is TRBV5-1; D is uncertain. The CDR3 consists of 14 residues. Germline values: CDR1 SGHRS, CDR2 YFSETQ. Trimming pared 0 bases from V and 1 base from J, leaving 5 bases between. The CDR3 sequence is CASSLGYSGNTIYF. The CDR3 bases are TGCGCCAGCAGCTTGGGGTATTCTGGAAACACCATATATTTT.

This clonotype was seen more than once but under ten times. One end of the junction is discordant with germline, which a read error may explain. The chain is built from TRBV5-1 and TRBJ1-1; 7 bases are a match to TRBD1. The CDR3 loop spans 12 amino acids. Germline assignment: CDR1 SGHRS and CDR2 YFSETQ. The CDR3 sequence: CASSEDEGARLF. CDR3 DNA: TGCGCCAGCAGCGAAGATGAGGGGGCGCGTCTCTTT.

This clonotype was seen a few times. The CDR3 spells CASSLAPRGGINEQFF. CDR3 nucleotide sequence: TGTGCCAGCAGCTTAGCGCCCCGGGGGGGGATCAATGAGCAGTTCTTC. The genes are TRBV7-6 and TRBJ2-1, with 8 nucleotides matching TRBD2. Unmatched junction bases numbered 7, after V lost 0 bases and J lost 6 bases. Germline CDR1 and CDR2: SGHVS and FNYEAQ. The CDR3 covers 16 residues.

This chain joins TRBV5-1 and TRBJ1-4; no clear D gene. CDR1 and CDR2 from the germline V gene are SGHRS and YFSETQ. This CDR3 comprises 14 residues. V was pared by 0 bases and J by 8 bases, with 11 bases between. Here the CDR3 DNA reads TGCGCCAGCAGCTTGGACGGTCAGCAGGAAAAACTGTTTTTT. As protein: CASSLDGQQEKLFF.

This clonotype showed up many times. The chain links TRBV11-3 to TRBJ2-1, with 8 bases lining up with TRBD2. V shed 0 bases, J shed 5 bases, and the junction held 9 bases outside the gene matches. Germline-derived CDR1 and CDR2 are SGHNT and YENEEA. The CDR3 has 17 amino acids. CDR3 sequence reads: CASSLDGRLAGHNEQFF. CDR3 sequence (DNA): TGTGCCAGCAGCTTAGATGGGCGGCTAGCGGGCCACAATGAGCAGTTCTTC. The whole variable domain, remainder taken from reference TRBV11-3 and TRBJ2-1, is EAGVVQSPRYKIIEKKQPVAFWCNPISGHNTLYWYLQNLGQGPELLIRYENEEAVDDSQLPKDRFSAERLKGVDSTLKIQPAELGDSAVYLCASSLDGRLAGHNEQFFGPGTRLTVL.

V and J are TRBV19 and TRBJ2-7; D possibly corresponds to TRBD1 (6 bases). The V gene lost 3 bases and the J gene lost 2 bases, with 14 bases spanning the gap. The CDR3 has 15 residues. Germline assignment: CDR1 LNHDA and CDR2 SQIVND (reference sequence). CDR3 bases: TGTGCCAGTAGTATCGGACAGCACCTAACCTACGAGCAGTACTTC. It yields the protein CASSIGQHLTYEQYF.

This clonotype has a handful of counts. The chain employs TRBV20-1 and TRBJ2-7; no definite D call. Germline assignment: CDR1 DFQATT and CDR2 SNEGSKA (reference sequence). V gave up 3 bases and J gave up 0 bases, with 6 bases separating them. There are 12 residues in the CDR3. DNA for the CDR3: TGCAGTGCTAGTCAGAGCTCCTACGAGCAGTACTTC. It specifies CSASQSSYEQYF.